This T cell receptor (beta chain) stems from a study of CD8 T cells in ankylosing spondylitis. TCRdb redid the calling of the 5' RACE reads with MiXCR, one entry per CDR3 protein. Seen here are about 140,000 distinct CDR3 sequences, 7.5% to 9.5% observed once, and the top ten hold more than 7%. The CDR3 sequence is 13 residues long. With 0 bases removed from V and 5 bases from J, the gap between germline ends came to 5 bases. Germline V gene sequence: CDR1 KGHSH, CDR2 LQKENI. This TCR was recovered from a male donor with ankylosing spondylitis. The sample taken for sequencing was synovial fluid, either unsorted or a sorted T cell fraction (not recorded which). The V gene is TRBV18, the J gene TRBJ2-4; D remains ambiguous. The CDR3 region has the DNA TGTGCCAGCTCACCACCCACCCAAAACATTCAGTACTTC. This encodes CASSPPTQNIQYF. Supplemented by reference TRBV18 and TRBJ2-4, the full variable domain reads NAGVMQNPRHLVRRRGQEARLRCSPMKGHSHVYWYRQLPEEGLKFMVYLQKENIIDESGMPKERFSAEFPKEGPSILRIQQVVRGDSAAYFCASSPPTQNIQYFGAGTRLSVL.